This TCR beta chain was sequenced for a study of beta chain features in type 1 diabetes. Study-level information: Similarity in age, gender and cell yields was seen between patients and healthy donors.

General observations from the study: Within each of all four CD4+ subsets, Type 1 diabetes patients had TCRB CDR3s that were moderately but significantly shorter. Amplification by PCR could prefer shorter templates, with the same effect in patients and controls.

This clone has a handful of counts. What it recognizes is unknown. Expressed TCRB transcripts were sequenced after all isolated RNA was converted to cDNA. Some clones are missing from TCRdb's copy, which holds only in-frame ones; the method was immunoSEQ multiplex PCR. The sample consists of some 370,000 clones, about 10% of them appearing once. The CDR3 contains 15 residues. Germline V gene data show CDR1 as MNHEY and CDR2 as SVGAGI. Trimming took off 2 bases at V and 0 bases at J, with 10 bases between the two ends. The sequenced material came from central memory CD4+ T cells from blood. The V gene is TRBV6-5, the J gene TRBJ1-1; D possibly corresponds to TRBD1 (5 bases). The sequence was collected from a man aged 25-45 years with type 1 diabetes. In nucleotides, the CDR3 is TGTGCCAGCAGTTACAACAGGCTAATGAACACTGAAGCTTTCTTT. This gives the protein CASSYNRLMNTEAFF.